A single sample is the source of the 3 T cell receptor beta chains below, sequenced in a study of Graves' ophthalmopathy and Graves' hyperthyroidism. Using RNA transcripts, the TCR beta CDR3 regions were amplified. First-round RT-PCR relied on HTBI primers, and a second-round multiplex PCR came next. TCRdb itself ran the multiplex PCR reads through MiXCR, one entry per CDR3 protein. The sample lists hundreds of thousands of distinct CDR3 sequences; about 20% were seen once. The sequenced sample consisted of peripheral blood. These receptors were collected from a woman between 18 and 29 years old with stable Graves' hyperthyroidism. Some clones in this sample may be carry-over from other donors' samples.

This clonotype occurred once. The chain carries TRBV11-2 and TRBJ1-5; 8 bases line up with TRBD1. Trimming cost V 5 bases and J 4 bases; bases outside gene matches: 7. CDR3 length: 15 residues. Germline lookup yields CDR1 SGHAT and CDR2 FQNNGV. The CDR3 bases are TGTGCCAGCAGCGGTCCGGGACAGGAGAATCAGCCCCAGCATTTT. Amino acid sequence: CASSGPGQENQPQHF. The whole variable domain, remainder taken from reference TRBV11-2 and TRBJ1-5, is EAGVAQSPRYKIIEKRQSVAFWCNPISGHATLYWYQQILGQGPKLLIQFQNNGVVDDSQLPKDRFSAERLKGVDSTLKIQPAKLEDSAVYLCASSGPGQENQPQHFGDGTRLSIL.

J is TRBJ2-5 and V is TRBV28; D gene uncertain. The germline V gene encodes CDR1 MDHEN and CDR2 SYDVKM. The ends were cut back, 3 bases at V and 0 bases at J, with 26 bases in the middle. The CDR3 has 20 amino acids. The CDR3 spells CASSFGWGSPLSPNQETQYF. DNA for the CDR3: TGTGCCAGCAGTTTTGGGTGGGGTAGCCCATTATCCCCAAACCAAGAGACCCAGTACTTC.

As concerns this clonotype: This may be a read error: a much more frequent sequence differs by one nucleotide. The rearrangement links TRBV12-3 or TRBV12-4 to TRBJ1-5; TRBD1 matches 9 bases. The trim removed 7 bases at V and 6 bases at J, leaving 10 bases unmatched. The CDR3 covers 15 residues. In DNA form, the CDR3 reads TGTGCCAGCACCTCCGGACAGGGGAACAGTCAGCCCCAGCATTTT. Amino acid sequence: CASTSGQGNSQPQHF.